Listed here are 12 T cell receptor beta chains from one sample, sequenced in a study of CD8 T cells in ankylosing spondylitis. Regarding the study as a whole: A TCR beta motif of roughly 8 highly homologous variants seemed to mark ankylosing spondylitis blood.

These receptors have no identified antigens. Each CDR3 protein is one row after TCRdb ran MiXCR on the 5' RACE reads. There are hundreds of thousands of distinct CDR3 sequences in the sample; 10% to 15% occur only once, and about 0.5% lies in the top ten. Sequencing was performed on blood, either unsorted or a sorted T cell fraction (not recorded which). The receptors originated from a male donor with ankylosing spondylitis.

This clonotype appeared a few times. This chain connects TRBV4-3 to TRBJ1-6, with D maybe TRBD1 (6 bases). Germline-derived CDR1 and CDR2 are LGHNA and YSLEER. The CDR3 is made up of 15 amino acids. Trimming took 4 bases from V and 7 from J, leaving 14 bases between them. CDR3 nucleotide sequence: TGCGCCAGCAGCCCAGCGGGGGCTCTAAATTCACCCCTCCACTTT. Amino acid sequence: CASSPAGALNSPLHF.

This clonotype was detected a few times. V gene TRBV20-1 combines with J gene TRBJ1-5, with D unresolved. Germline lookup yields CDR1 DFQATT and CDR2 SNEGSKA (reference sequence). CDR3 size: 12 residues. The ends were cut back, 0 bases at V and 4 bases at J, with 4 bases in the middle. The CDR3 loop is CSARDTNQPQHF. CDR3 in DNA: TGCAGTGCTAGAGATACAAATCAGCCCCAGCATTTT.

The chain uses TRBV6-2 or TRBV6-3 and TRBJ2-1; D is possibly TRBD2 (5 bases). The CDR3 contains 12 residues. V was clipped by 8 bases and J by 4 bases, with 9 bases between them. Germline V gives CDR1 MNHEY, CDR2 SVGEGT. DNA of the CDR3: TGTGCCAGCGGCGACTATTACAATGAGCAGTTCTTC. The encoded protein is CASGDYYNEQFF.

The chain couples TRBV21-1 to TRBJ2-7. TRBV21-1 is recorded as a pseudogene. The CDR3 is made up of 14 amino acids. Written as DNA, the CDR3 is TGTGCCAGCCACTGCCCAGGTTCCCTCTACGAGCAGTACTTC. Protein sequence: CASHCPGSLYEQYF.

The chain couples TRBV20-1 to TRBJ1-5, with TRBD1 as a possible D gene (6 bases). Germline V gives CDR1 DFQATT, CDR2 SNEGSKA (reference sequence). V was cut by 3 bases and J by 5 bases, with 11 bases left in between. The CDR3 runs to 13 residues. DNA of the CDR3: TGCAGTGCTAGTTCAGGGGTCCATCAGCCCCAGCATTTT. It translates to CSASSGVHQPQHF.

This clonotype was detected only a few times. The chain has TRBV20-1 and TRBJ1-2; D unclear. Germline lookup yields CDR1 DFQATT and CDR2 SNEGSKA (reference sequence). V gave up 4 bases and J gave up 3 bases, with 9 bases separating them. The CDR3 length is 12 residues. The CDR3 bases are TGCAGTGCTAAGGCAGACCACTATGGCTACACCTTC. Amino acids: CSAKADHYGYTF.

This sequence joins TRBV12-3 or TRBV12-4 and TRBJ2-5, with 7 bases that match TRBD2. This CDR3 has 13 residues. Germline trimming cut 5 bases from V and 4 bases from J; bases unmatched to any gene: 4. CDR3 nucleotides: TGTGCCAGCAGTGGACTAGTTGGAGAGACCCAGTACTTC. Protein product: CASSGLVGETQYF.

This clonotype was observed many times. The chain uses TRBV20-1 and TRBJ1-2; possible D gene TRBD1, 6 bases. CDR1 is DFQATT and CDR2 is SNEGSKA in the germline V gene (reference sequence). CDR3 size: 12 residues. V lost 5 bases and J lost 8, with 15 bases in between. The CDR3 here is CSALSGGAGYTF. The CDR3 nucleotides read TGCAGTGCTCTATCTGGGGGGGCCGGCTACACCTTC.

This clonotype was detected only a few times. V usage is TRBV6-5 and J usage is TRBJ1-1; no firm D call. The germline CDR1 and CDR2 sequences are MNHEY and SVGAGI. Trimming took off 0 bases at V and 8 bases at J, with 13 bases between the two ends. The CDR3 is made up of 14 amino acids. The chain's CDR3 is CASSYSIQDGEAFF. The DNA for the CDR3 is TGTGCCAGCAGTTACTCGATTCAGGATGGGGAAGCTTTCTTT.

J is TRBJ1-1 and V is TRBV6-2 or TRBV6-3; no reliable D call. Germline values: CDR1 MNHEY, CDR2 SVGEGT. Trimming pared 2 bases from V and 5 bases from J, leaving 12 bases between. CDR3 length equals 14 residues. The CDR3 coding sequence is TGTGCCAGCAGTTACCATTCCGGACGGACTGAAGCTTTCTTT. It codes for CASSYHSGRTEAFF.

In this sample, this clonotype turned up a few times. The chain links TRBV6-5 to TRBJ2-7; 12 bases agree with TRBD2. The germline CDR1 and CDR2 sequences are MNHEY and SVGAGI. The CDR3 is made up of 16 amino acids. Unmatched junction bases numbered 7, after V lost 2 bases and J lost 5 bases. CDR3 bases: TGTGCCAGCAGTTACACAGCTAGCGGGAGGGGCCACGAGCAGTACTTC. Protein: CASSYTASGRGHEQYF.

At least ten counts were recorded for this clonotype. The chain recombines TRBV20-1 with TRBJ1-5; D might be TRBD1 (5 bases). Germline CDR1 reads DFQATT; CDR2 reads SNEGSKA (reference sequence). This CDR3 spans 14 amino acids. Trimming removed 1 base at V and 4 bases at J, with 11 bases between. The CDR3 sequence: CSARVTGRNQPQHF. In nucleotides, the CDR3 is TGCAGTGCTAGAGTAACAGGACGGAATCAGCCCCAGCATTTT.